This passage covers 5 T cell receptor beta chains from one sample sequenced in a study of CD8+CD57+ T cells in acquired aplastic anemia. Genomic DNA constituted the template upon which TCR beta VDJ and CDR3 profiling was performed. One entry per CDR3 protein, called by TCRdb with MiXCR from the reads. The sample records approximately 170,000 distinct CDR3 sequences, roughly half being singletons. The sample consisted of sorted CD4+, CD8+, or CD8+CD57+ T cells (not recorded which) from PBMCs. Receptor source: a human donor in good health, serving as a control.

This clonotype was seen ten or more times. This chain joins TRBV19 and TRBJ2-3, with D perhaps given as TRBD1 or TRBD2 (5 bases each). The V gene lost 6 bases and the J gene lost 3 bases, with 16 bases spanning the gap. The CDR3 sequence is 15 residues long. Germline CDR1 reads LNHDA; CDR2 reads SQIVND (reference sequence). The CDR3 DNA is TGTGCCAGTAGAGACCGGGACGGGGCAACAGATACGCAGTATTTT. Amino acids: CASRDRDGATDTQYF.

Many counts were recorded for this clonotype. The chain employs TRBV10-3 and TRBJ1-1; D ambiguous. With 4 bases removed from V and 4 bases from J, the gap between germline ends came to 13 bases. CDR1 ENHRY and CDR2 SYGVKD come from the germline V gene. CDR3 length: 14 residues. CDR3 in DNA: TGTGCCATCAGTGGGTCAGTGAAAGGCACTGAAGCTTTCTTT. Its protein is CAISGSVKGTEAFF.

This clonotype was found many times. The DNA of the CDR3 is TGTGCCAGCAGCTTGATGGACAGCACTAATCAGCCCCAGCATTTT. It yields the protein CASSLMDSTNQPQHF. The chain has TRBV7-2 and TRBJ1-5, with D possibly being TRBD1 (6 bases). The germline V and J ends were trimmed by 3 bases and 4 bases, with 13 bases remaining between them. This CDR3 has 15 residues. Per germline, CDR1 SGHTA and CDR2 FQGNSA. Full variable domain (outside the CDR3, taken from reference TRBV7-2 and TRBJ1-5): GAGVSQSPSNKVTEKGKDVELRCDPISGHTALYWYRQSLGQGLEFLIYFQGNSAPDKSGLPSDRFSAERTGGSVSTLTIQRTQQEDSAVYLCASSLMDSTNQPQHFGDGTRLSIL.

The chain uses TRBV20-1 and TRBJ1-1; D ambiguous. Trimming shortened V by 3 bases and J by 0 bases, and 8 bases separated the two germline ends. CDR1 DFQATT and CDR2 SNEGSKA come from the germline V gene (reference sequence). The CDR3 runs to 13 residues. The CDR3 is CSASFQLNTEAFF. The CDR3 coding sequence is TGCAGTGCTAGTTTTCAGCTGAACACTGAAGCTTTCTTT.

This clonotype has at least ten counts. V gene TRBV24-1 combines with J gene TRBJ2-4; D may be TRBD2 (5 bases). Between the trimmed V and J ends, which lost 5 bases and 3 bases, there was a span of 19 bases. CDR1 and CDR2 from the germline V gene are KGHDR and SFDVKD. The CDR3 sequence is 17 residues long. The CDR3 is CATSGGLGSRSKNIQYF. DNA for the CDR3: TGTGCCACCAGTGGAGGGTTAGGTAGTAGAAGCAAAAACATTCAGTACTTC.